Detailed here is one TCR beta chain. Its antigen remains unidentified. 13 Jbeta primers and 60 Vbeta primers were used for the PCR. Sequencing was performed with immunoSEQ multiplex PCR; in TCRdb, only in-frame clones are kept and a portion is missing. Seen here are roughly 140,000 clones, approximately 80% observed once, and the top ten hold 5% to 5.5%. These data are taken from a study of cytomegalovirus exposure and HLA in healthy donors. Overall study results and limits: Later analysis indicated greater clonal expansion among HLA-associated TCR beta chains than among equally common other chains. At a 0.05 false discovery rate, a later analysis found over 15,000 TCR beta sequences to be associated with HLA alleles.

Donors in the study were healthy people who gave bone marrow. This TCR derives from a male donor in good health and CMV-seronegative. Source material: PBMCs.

The CDR3 coding sequence is TGTGCCAGCAGCTTAGAGGGGACAGGGGCGAACACTGAAGCTTTCTTT. This translates into CASSLEGTGANTEAFF. The chain links TRBV7-2 to TRBJ1-1; 10 nucleotides align to TRBD1. The trim removed 1 base at V and 1 base at J, leaving 3 bases unmatched. Germline CDR1 reads SGHTA; CDR2 reads FQGNSA. The CDR3 has 16 amino acids.